This T cell receptor beta chain stems from a study of OX40 agonist ivuxolimab in advanced cancers. Turning to the study itself: Ivuxolimab, which patients received intravenously every 2 weeks, was dosed at 0.01 to 10 mg/kg.

Clones were sequenced by immunoSEQ multiplex PCR, and TCRdb holds only the in-frame ones, with some missing. The table lists approximately 66,000 clones, around four fifths of them singletons. In its sample, this clone was seen a few times. This CDR3 is 14 amino acids long. CDR1 MNHEY and CDR2 SVGAGI come from the germline V gene. J lost 4 bases, V lost 2 bases, and 2 bases had no gene match. The gene calls are TRBV6-5 and TRBJ2-1; 7 bases line up with TRBD2. Sequencing was performed on CD4+ or CD8+ T cells sorted from blood, taken in a trial of the OX40 agonist ivuxolimab. The origin of this receptor is an adult with an advanced solid tumor such as melanoma, head and neck, liver or kidney cancer. The CDR3 bases are TGTGCCAGCAGTTACGAAGCGGGGTACAATGAGCAGTTCTTC. Protein product: CASSYEAGYNEQFF.